A selection of T cell receptor beta chains follows, all from one sample in a study of blood T cells in healthy people across ages. In TCRdb, the 5' RACE reads were re-called with MiXCR into one record per CDR3 protein. The sample consists of roughly 1.5 million distinct CDR3 sequences, 35% to 45% of them appearing once. Sequencing was done on a sample of blood. The source of these receptors is a young woman in good health. Each CDR3 is given with its conserved first and last residue. Fields, in order: V gene, J gene, CDR3 protein.

>TRBV4-3|TRBJ1-1
CASSQENGQDMNTEAFF
>TRBV5-1|TRBJ2-1
CASSSWETALASGEQFF
>TRBV20-1|TRBJ1-2
CAYPGAVYGYTF
>TRBV7-2|TRBJ2-4
CASSLAGRSQTNIQYF
>TRBV5-1|TRBJ2-1
CASSLVPGRGPYNEQFF
>TRBV5-1|TRBJ2-1
CASSQGGSALLSYNEQFF
>TRBV7-2|TRBJ2-5
CASSKLGSGVQETQYF
>TRBV20-1|TRBJ2-7
CSARDILAGTGEQYF
>TRBV28|TRBJ2-7
CASSRLAGVYEQYF
>TRBV7-9|TRBJ2-1
CASSPRDRLYNEQFF
>TRBV5-6|TRBJ2-7
CASSWIGQGKNEQYF
>TRBV12-3/TRBV12-4|TRBJ1-1
CASSHAGGGTEAFF
>TRBV27|TRBJ1-4
CASRPGTVLNEKLFF
>TRBV20-1|TRBJ2-5
CSARGFSVGETQYF
>TRBV27|TRBJ2-5
CASSDRGAETQYF